Shown below are 20 T cell receptor beta chains from a single sample sequenced in a study of CD4 T cells in relation to SARS-CoV-2 and coronaviruses. Sequenced by immunoSEQ multiplex PCR; TCRdb stores in-frame clones only, minus some. The sample has approximately 59,000 clones, approximately 87% seen once. CD4+ T cells from unexposed donors were obtained before the COVID-19 pandemic (2011-2018). Sequenced input: memory CD4+ T cells from PBMCs. These receptors were collected from a human donor in good health.

The rearrangement joins TRBV3-1 (or the pseudogene TRBV3-2) to TRBJ1-5; D unclear. This CDR3 is 14 amino acids long. V gave up 1 base and J gave up 5 bases, with 9 bases separating them. Per the germline V gene, CDR1 is LGHDT and CDR2 is YNNKEL (reference sequence). DNA of the CDR3: TGTGCCAGCAGCCAAGGGCGCCGGGATCAGCCCCAGCATTTT. Its protein product is CASSQGRRDQPQHF.

The gene calls are TRBV3-1 (or the pseudogene TRBV3-2) and TRBJ2-1, with D possibly being TRBD2 (5 bases). The length of the CDR3 is 16 residues. V lost 4 bases to trimming and J lost 10 bases, with 23 bases between them. Germline CDR1 and CDR2: LGHDT and YNNKEL (reference sequence). The CDR3 coding sequence is TGTGCCAGCAGCCCCCCCTTTCGGTTAAGAGGGAACGAGCAGTTCTTC. This encodes CASSPPFRLRGNEQFF.

This chain uses TRBV7-3 with TRBJ2-7, with TRBD1 matching over 8 bases. This CDR3 is 15 amino acids long. Germline CDR1 and CDR2: SGHTA and FQGTGA. Trimming took 2 bases from V and 2 from J; bases not matched to a gene: 5. This CDR3 is CASSLDGTGPYEQYF. CDR3 DNA: TGTGCCAGCAGCTTAGACGGGACAGGCCCCTACGAGCAGTACTTC.

V usage is TRBV6-6 and J usage is TRBJ1-5, with 7 bases that match TRBD1. V lost 4 bases to trimming and J lost 6 bases; unmatched junction nucleotides: 3. This CDR3 has 13 amino acids. Germline V lookup: CDR1 MNHNY, CDR2 SVGAGI (reference sequence). This CDR3 reads CASSSGGGQPQHF. In nucleotides, the CDR3 is TGTGCCAGCAGTTCAGGGGGGGGTCAGCCCCAGCATTTT.

In its sample, this clone ranks as medium-sized (0.01 to 0.1%). The CDR3 nucleotides are TGTGCCTGGAGTCGACAGGGGGAAAAACTGTTTTTT. Translation gives CAWSRQGEKLFF. V and J are TRBV30 and TRBJ1-4; 8 bases align to TRBD1. CDR1 is GTSNPN and CDR2 is SVGIG in the germline V gene (reference sequence). Trimming took 2 bases from V and 8 from J; bases not matched to a gene: 1. CDR3 length: 12 residues.

This rearrangement joins TRBV2 to TRBJ1-1; D unresolved. The length of the CDR3 is 15 residues. V was pared by 5 bases and J by 7 bases, with 20 bases between. Looked up from germline, CDR1 is SNHLY and CDR2 is FYNNEI. This CDR3 is CASSQEATGKGEAFF. CDR3 coding DNA: TGTGCCAGCAGTCAGGAAGCAACGGGAAAGGGTGAAGCTTTCTTT.

CDR3 DNA sequence: TGTGCCAGCTCGCGAGGGGCTCCCTACGAGCAGTACTTC. It translates to CASSRGAPYEQYF. J is TRBJ2-7 and V is TRBV18; the D gene could be TRBD1 or TRBD2 (5 bases each). The V end lost 6 bases, the J end lost 2 bases, and 11 bases lay between the germline ends. The CDR3 extends over 13 amino acids. Germline V CDR1 and CDR2: KGHSH, LQKENI.

The chain employs TRBV5-5 and TRBJ2-5; D remains unclear. CDR1 and CDR2 (germline): SGHKS, YYEKEE (reference sequence). The V gene lost 4 bases and the J gene lost 4 bases, with 11 bases spanning the gap. The CDR3 totals 13 residues. CDR3 sequence reads: CASSKPPGETQYF. The CDR3 DNA follows: TGTGCCAGCAGCAAACCCCCGGGAGAGACCCAGTACTTC.

The J gene is TRBJ1-1, the V gene TRBV7-2; D is perhaps TRBD1 (6 bases). V lost 5 bases and J lost 7, with 17 bases in between. This CDR3 has 14 amino acids. From germline, CDR1 is SGHTA and CDR2 FQGNSA. The CDR3 loop is CASSPAGALGEAFF. CDR3 nucleotide sequence: TGTGCCAGCAGCCCCGCAGGGGCTCTTGGTGAAGCTTTCTTT.

The chain has TRBV24-1 and TRBJ2-1; 7 positions agree with TRBD2. The CDR3 has 16 residues. The V gene's germline CDR1 is KGHDR and CDR2 SFDVKD. Trimming at V came to 3 bases and at J to 8 bases, leaving 12 bases not matched to a gene. Here the CDR3 reads CATSDRREGLGHEQFF. The CDR3 DNA sequence: TGTGCCACCAGTGATAGGAGGGAGGGCCTCGGCCATGAGCAGTTCTTC.

V and J are TRBV18 and TRBJ1-2, with 7 positions matching TRBD1. Germline CDR1 reads KGHSH; CDR2 reads LQKENI. V dropped 2 bases and J dropped 6; count of bases not matched to a gene: 3. This CDR3 spans 13 amino acids. CDR3: CASSPSDRDGYTF. As DNA, the CDR3 is TGTGCCAGCTCACCATCCGACAGGGATGGCTACACCTTC.

This rearrangement joins TRBV7-6 to TRBJ1-5, with D hard to call. The CDR3 consists of 17 residues. In germline, CDR1 is SGHVS, CDR2 FNYEAQ. Trimming pared 4 bases from V and 0 bases from J, leaving 16 bases between. CDR3 loop: CASSSYSGTYSNQPQHF. The CDR3 DNA is TGTGCCAGCAGCTCTTATTCAGGCACCTATAGCAATCAGCCCCAGCATTTT.

The chain has TRBV5-4 and TRBJ2-3; D unclear. V was clipped by 2 bases and J by 2 bases, with 3 bases between them. The CDR3 is made up of 12 amino acids. Germline V CDR1 and CDR2: SGHNT, YYREEE (reference sequence). Here the CDR3 DNA reads TGTGCCAGCAGCTTAGCCACAGATACGCAGTATTTT. Translation gives CASSLATDTQYF.

In this sample, this clone turned up a few times. This chain joins TRBV18 and TRBJ2-7, with 9 bases aligning to TRBD1. Germline V gene lookup returns CDR1 KGHSH and CDR2 LQKENI. The CDR3 length is 14 residues. The CDR3 DNA sequence: TGTGCGACATCCCCGGGACAGGGTCCGTACGAGCAGTACTTC. This sequence encodes CATSPGQGPYEQYF.

The chain uses TRBV7-2 and TRBJ2-5; 8 nucleotides agree with TRBD2. Germline V gene data show CDR1 as SGHTA and CDR2 as FQGNSA. This CDR3 has 15 amino acids. V lost 5 bases, J lost 1 base, and 6 bases stayed unmatched. The CDR3 here is CASSTYSGAQETQYF. In DNA, the CDR3 is TGTGCCAGCAGCACCTATAGCGGGGCCCAAGAGACCCAGTACTTC.

This clone was found once. CDR3 sequence (DNA): TGTGCCAGCAGCGTCTTCCCTGCCAAAAACATTCAGTACTTC. Its translation: CASSVFPAKNIQYF. The chain employs TRBV9 and TRBJ2-4, with D uncertain. CDR1 is SGDLS and CDR2 is YYNGEE in the germline V gene. V lost 2 bases and J lost 1, with 7 bases in between. CDR3 length equals 14 residues. Based on the CDR3 plus reference TRBV9 and TRBJ2-4, the full variable domain is DSGVTQTPKHLITATGQRVTLRCSPRSGDLSVYWYQQSLDQGLQFLIQYYNGEERAKGNILERFSAQQFPDLHSELNLSSLELGDSALYFCASSVFPAKNIQYFGAGTRLSVL.

V and J are TRBV19 and TRBJ1-4, with 7 nucleotides matching TRBD1. J gave up 5 bases and V 8 bases, and 5 bases lay outside the gene matches. The CDR3 length is 13 residues. CDR1 is LNHDA and CDR2 is SQIVND in the germline V gene (reference sequence). The CDR3 here is CASRDSPNEKLFF. Here the CDR3 DNA reads TGTGCCAGTCGGGACAGCCCAAATGAAAAACTGTTTTTT. The complete variable domain, with remaining parts taken from reference TRBV19 and TRBJ1-4, reads DGGITQSPKYLFRKEGQNVTLSCEQNLNHDAMYWYRQDPGQGLRLIYYSQIVNDFQKGDIAEGYSVSREKKESFPLTVTSAQKNPTAFYLCASRDSPNEKLFFGSGTQLSVL.

Only a few counts were recorded for this clone. The V call is TRBV7-2, the J call TRBJ2-1, with D perhaps TRBD2 (6 bases). Germline assignment: CDR1 SGHTA and CDR2 FQGNSA. Trimming took 5 bases from V and 6 from J, leaving 17 bases between them. The CDR3 is 15 amino acids. CDR3 loop: CASSRSGLGSNEQFF. In DNA, the CDR3 is TGTGCCAGCAGCCGCTCGGGACTGGGAAGCAATGAGCAGTTCTTC.

This clone occurred once. The chain links TRBV18 to TRBJ2-7; 9 nucleotides line up with TRBD1. Germline V gene data show CDR1 as KGHSH and CDR2 as LQKENI. This CDR3 is built from 15 residues. J lost 2 bases, V lost 8 bases, and 10 bases had no gene match. CDR3: CASTHRTGDPYEQYF. The CDR3, as DNA: TGTGCCAGCACCCACCGGACAGGGGATCCCTACGAGCAGTACTTC.

The CDR3 DNA reads TGTGCCAGCAGCTCTGGGACACTTAAAGTGACTGAAGCTTTCTTT. It is translated as CASSSGTLKVTEAFF. This chain links TRBV7-9 with TRBJ1-1; possibly TRBD1 for D (6 bases). The V end was cut by 4 bases, the J end by 5 bases, with 17 bases between. Per germline, CDR1 SEHNR and CDR2 FQNEAQ (reference sequence). CDR3 length: 15 amino acids.